These 28 T cell receptor beta chains originate from one sample sequenced in a study of blood T cell repertoires in COVID-19. This table comes from immunoSEQ multiplex PCR, and its TCRdb copy is limited to in-frame clones, with some not included. Of roughly 200,000 clones listed, 70% to 90% are singletons. Sequencing was done on a sample of peripheral blood. All receptors come from a woman between 18 and 29 years old who had recovered from COVID-19.

This clone has more than one count but fewer than ten. The chain couples TRBV9 to TRBJ1-2; TRBD1 agrees at 8 bases. From germline, CDR1 is SGDLS and CDR2 YYNGEE. The CDR3 totals 14 residues. V was pared by 3 bases and J by 8 bases, with 9 bases of the junction left unmatched. The CDR3 DNA sequence: TGTGCCAGCAGCGCCCGACCCGCAGGGGGCGGCTACACCTTC. Translated: CASSARPAGGGYTF.

The chain is built from TRBV2 and TRBJ2-5; D is ambiguous. Germline values: CDR1 SNHLY, CDR2 FYNNEI. There are 15 residues in the CDR3. Trimming took off 8 bases at V and 5 bases at J, with 21 bases between the two ends. The CDR3: CASQWPPATGETQYF. In nucleotides, the CDR3 is TGTGCCAGCCAATGGCCCCCCGCCACCGGGGAGACCCAGTACTTC.

The genes are TRBV7-2 and TRBJ2-7, with a weak D call TRBD1 (7 bases). The ends were cut back, 7 bases at V and 7 bases at J, with 20 bases in the middle. Germline V gives CDR1 SGHTA, CDR2 FQGNSA. The CDR3 runs to 14 residues. The CDR3 DNA is TGTGCCAGCACCCTGAACAGGGGAGGACGGGAGCAGTACTTC. It yields the protein CASTLNRGGREQYF.

The V call is TRBV19, the J call TRBJ2-3, with TRBD1 identical over 7 bases. J lost 4 bases, V lost 1 base, and 2 bases had no gene match. This CDR3 comprises 14 residues. The V gene's germline CDR1 is LNHDA and CDR2 SQIVND (reference sequence). CDR3 sequence (DNA): TGTGCCAGTAGTATAGGAGGACAGGCAGATACGCAGTATTTT. This gives the protein CASSIGGQADTQYF.

V is TRBV5-1 and J is TRBJ2-7; 9 bases are a match to TRBD1. The CDR3 is 16 amino acids. Germline values: CDR1 SGHRS, CDR2 YFSETQ. The ends lost 0 bases at V and 3 bases at J; junction bases unmatched: 7. The CDR3 sequence is CASSLAAGTGIYEQYF. For the CDR3, the DNA is TGCGCCAGCAGCTTGGCGGCGGGGACAGGGATCTACGAGCAGTACTTC. Filled out from reference TRBV5-1 and TRBJ2-7, the complete variable domain reads KAGVTQTPRYLIKTRGQQVTLSCSPISGHRSVSWYQQTPGQGLQFLFEYFSETQRNKGNFPGRFSGRQFSNSRSEMNVSTLELGDSALYLCASSLAAGTGIYEQYFGPGTRLTVT.

This chain connects TRBV4-3 to TRBJ2-1; the D is unclear. Germline lookup yields CDR1 LGHNA and CDR2 YSLEER. The ends were cut back, 4 bases at V and 4 bases at J, with 8 bases in the middle. The CDR3 consists of 13 residues. The CDR3 is CASSPPGYNEQFF. The CDR3 DNA reads as TGCGCCAGCAGCCCGCCGGGTTACAATGAGCAGTTCTTC.

This sequence joins TRBV3-1 (or the pseudogene TRBV3-2) and TRBJ2-5; the match to TRBD1 covers 11 bases. Unmatched junction bases numbered 6, after V lost 11 bases and J lost 1 base. Germline V gives CDR1 LGHDT, CDR2 YNNKEL (reference sequence). The CDR3 spans 14 residues. Written as DNA, the CDR3 is TGTGCCTCTTCCGGGACAGGGGGCCAAGAGACCCAGTACTTC. It translates to CASSGTGGQETQYF.

J is TRBJ2-1 and V is TRBV4-3; D remains unclear. Trimming shortened V by 0 bases and J by 4 bases, and 7 bases separated the two germline ends. CDR1 LGHNA and CDR2 YSLEER come from the germline V gene. The CDR3 runs 14 residues. The CDR3 DNA follows: TGCGCCAGCAGCCAAGAATCCACATACAATGAGCAGTTCTTC. Translating gives CASSQESTYNEQFF.

This rearrangement joins TRBV12-3 or TRBV12-4 to TRBJ1-1, with TRBD1 identical over 8 bases. The CDR3 runs to 11 residues. The V gene end was trimmed by 5 bases and the J gene end by 10 bases; junction bases not matched to a gene: 3. In nucleotides, the CDR3 is TGTGCCAGCAGTCTCAGGGGGCGAGCTTTCTTT. It translates to CASSLRGRAFF.

The V and J genes are TRBV9 and TRBJ2-2; weak D call: TRBD2 (5 bases). CDR3 length: 15 residues. Germline V lookup: CDR1 SGDLS, CDR2 YYNGEE. Deletions cut 4 bases from V and 1 base from J, with 11 bases between. The CDR3 bases are TGTGCCAGCAGCCCCGGAGGTAGGAACACCGGGGAGCTGTTTTTT. Translation gives CASSPGGRNTGELFF.

The V and J genes are TRBV28 and TRBJ2-1; D gene uncertain. CDR1 and CDR2 from the germline V gene are MDHEN and SYDVKM. The CDR3 totals 16 residues. V lost 5 bases and J lost 0, with 14 bases in between. CDR3: CASSLFSLSSYNEQFF. The CDR3 DNA is TGTGCCAGCAGTCTCTTTAGCCTTAGCTCCTACAATGAGCAGTTCTTC.

This clone was observed once. This chain uses TRBV19 with TRBJ2-7; D is uncertain. The ends were cut back, 4 bases at V and 0 bases at J, with 10 bases in the middle. CDR3 length: 14 amino acids. Germline CDR1 reads LNHDA; CDR2 reads SQIVND (reference sequence). CDR3: CASSNTVTSYEQYF. For the CDR3, the DNA is TGTGCCAGTAGTAACACAGTTACCTCCTACGAGCAGTACTTC.

The CDR3 loop is CASSEFDMNTEAFF. The CDR3 region has the DNA TGTGCCAGCAGCGAATTTGACATGAACACTGAAGCTTTCTTT. V gene TRBV11-2 combines with J gene TRBJ1-1; D is unresolved. Deletions cut 5 bases from V and 0 bases from J, with 10 bases between. CDR1 is SGHAT and CDR2 is FQNNGV in the germline V gene. CDR3 size: 14 residues. The whole variable domain, filled in from reference TRBV11-2 and TRBJ1-1, reads EAGVAQSPRYKIIEKRQSVAFWCNPISGHATLYWYQQILGQGPKLLIQFQNNGVVDDSQLPKDRFSAERLKGVDSTLKIQPAKLEDSAVYLCASSEFDMNTEAFFGQGTRLTVV.

The table lists this clone with a few counts. The chain joins TRBV10-3 to TRBJ1-1, with D maybe TRBD1 (5 bases). The CDR3 loop spans 11 amino acids. Deletions cut 10 bases from V and 1 base from J, with 7 bases between. The germline gives CDR1 ENHRY, CDR2 SYGVKD. The CDR3 protein is CATGGNTEAFF. CDR3 DNA sequence: TGTGCCACCGGGGGGAACACTGAAGCTTTCTTT.

J is TRBJ1-5 and V is TRBV18; D gene ambiguous. Trimming took off 1 base at V and 7 bases at J, with 8 bases between the two ends. This CDR3 comprises 13 residues. Germline-derived CDR1 and CDR2 are KGHSH and LQKENI. CDR3 loop: CASSPHPEQPQHF. DNA of the CDR3: TGTGCCAGCTCACCACACCCCGAGCAGCCCCAGCATTTT.

This clone was found a few times. This chain joins TRBV30 and TRBJ2-1; D is unclear. The germline V and J ends were trimmed by 0 bases and 5 bases, with 5 bases remaining between them. The CDR3 spans 12 residues. The germline CDR1 and CDR2 sequences are GTSNPN and SVGIG (reference sequence). DNA for the CDR3: TGTGCCTGGAGTGTACTAAACAATGAGCAGTTCTTC. It specifies CAWSVLNNEQFF.

V gene TRBV18 combines with J gene TRBJ2-2; 10 bases match TRBD2. Germline V lookup: CDR1 KGHSH, CDR2 LQKENI. The CDR3 sequence is 15 residues long. Trimming cost V 6 bases and J 3 bases; bases outside gene matches: 4. CDR3 sequence: CASSHTSGDTGELFF. The CDR3, as DNA: TGTGCCAGCTCGCACACTAGCGGGGACACCGGGGAGCTGTTTTTT.

The rearrangement joins TRBV10-3 to TRBJ2-1, with unresolved D. V lost 4 bases and J lost 7, with 5 bases in between. The CDR3 sequence is 11 residues long. Germline CDR1 ENHRY, CDR2 SYGVKD. Here the CDR3 reads CAISVANEQFF. The CDR3 DNA sequence: TGTGCCATCAGTGTAGCTAATGAGCAGTTCTTC.

The V gene is TRBV13, the J gene TRBJ2-7; 8 bases agree with TRBD2. Unmatched junction bases numbered 5, after V lost 0 bases and J lost 1 base. CDR1 and CDR2 (germline): PRHDT, FYEKMQ (reference sequence). This CDR3 has 16 amino acids. CDR3 loop: CASSLGLAGQSYEQYF. In DNA, the CDR3 is TGTGCCAGCAGCTTAGGATTAGCGGGACAATCCTACGAGCAGTACTTC.

The chain couples TRBV21-1 to TRBJ2-2; the D call of TRBD2 is as the table states it, not checked on the DNA. TRBV21-1 is flagged as a pseudogene. There are 20 residues in the CDR3. The CDR3: CASSKMGVGGPIEDTGELFF. CDR3 DNA sequence: TGTGCCAGCAGCAAAATGGGAGTGGGAGGGCCGATCGAAGACACCGGGGAGCTGTTTTTT.

The chain couples TRBV4-1 to TRBJ1-6, with 7 bases aligning to TRBD1. After removal of 1 base from V and 7 bases from J, the junction contained 7 bases not matched to a gene. CDR3 size: 16 residues. Germline V gene sequence: CDR1 MGHRA, CDR2 YSYEKL. This CDR3 is CASSQGTGTANSPLHF. The CDR3 bases are TGCGCCAGCAGCCAAGGGACCGGGACAGCGAATTCACCCCTCCACTTT.

In regard to this clone: Other DNA sequences from this sample encode an identical CDR3 as well. The V call is TRBV20-1, the J call TRBJ2-1; D is unclear. V gave up 3 bases and J gave up 0 bases, with 12 bases separating them. CDR3 size: 15 residues. Germline CDR1 and CDR2: DFQATT and SNEGSKA (reference sequence). CDR3: CSASGGRSSYNEQFF. CDR3 DNA sequence: TGCAGTGCTAGTGGCGGCCGAAGCTCCTACAATGAGCAGTTCTTC.

The rearrangement uses TRBV4-2 and TRBJ2-5, with D possibly being TRBD2 (6 bases). V was pared by 3 bases and J by 1 base, with 12 bases between. In germline, CDR1 is LGHNA, CDR2 YNFKEQ. CDR3 length: 15 amino acids. The CDR3 nucleotides are TGTGCCAGCAGCCAGGGACTCGACCCCCAAGAGACCCAGTACTTC. Residues: CASSQGLDPQETQYF.

V and J are TRBV7-2 and TRBJ1-4; D is possibly TRBD1 (5 bases). CDR1 and CDR2 from the germline V gene are SGHTA and FQGNSA. This CDR3 contains 16 residues. The V and J ends lost 0 bases and 7 bases respectively, with 15 bases between them. Here the CDR3 DNA reads TGTGCCAGCAGCTTAGCGACGGGCAGGGCGGCTGAAAAACTGTTTTTT. Amino acids: CASSLATGRAAEKLFF.

The chain carries TRBV19 and TRBJ2-1; D might be TRBD2 (6 bases). This CDR3 region has 15 residues. Germline assignment: CDR1 LNHDA and CDR2 SQIVND (reference sequence). Trimming shortened V by 6 bases and J by 6 bases, and 18 bases separated the two germline ends. The CDR3 here is CASSGRQRRANEQFF. In nucleotides, the CDR3 is TGTGCCAGTAGCGGGAGACAGCGGAGGGCCAATGAGCAGTTCTTC.

This sequence joins TRBV29-1 and TRBJ1-2; 7 positions match TRBD1. Germline CDR1 reads SQVTM; CDR2 reads ANQGSEA. This CDR3 is 13 amino acids long. V shed 1 base, J shed 9 bases, and the junction held 8 bases outside the gene matches. The CDR3 region has the DNA TGCAGCGTTGAAGGTCGGGTGACAGGGAGCTACACCTTC. Encoded protein: CSVEGRVTGSYTF.

V is TRBV30 and J is TRBJ1-3; 12 bases are shared with TRBD1. The CDR3 sequence is 14 residues long. Looked up from germline, CDR1 is GTSNPN and CDR2 is SVGIG (reference sequence). J was trimmed by 8 bases and V by 5 bases; bases with no gene match: 7. The CDR3 bases are TGTGCCTGGGGGACAGGGGGCCTGGGGGACACCATATATTTT. It encodes CAWGTGGLGDTIYF.

This clone was detected only once. J is TRBJ2-1 and V is TRBV9, with D maybe TRBD1 (6 bases). The CDR3 length is 15 residues. CDR1 is SGDLS, CDR2 YYNGEE, per germline. The ends were cut back, 0 bases at V and 2 bases at J, with 9 bases in the middle. CDR3 sequence: CASSVVGAAYNEQFF. The CDR3 nucleotides read TGTGCCAGCAGCGTAGTGGGGGCGGCCTACAATGAGCAGTTCTTC.